The 21 T cell receptor beta chains reported below all come from one sample, sequenced in a study of T cell clones after liver transplantation. TCRdb keeps only in-frame clones here, not all; method: immunoSEQ multiplex PCR. Of about 33,000 clones listed, 90% to 95% are singletons. The input for sequencing was CD8+ T cells from blood, taken 12 months after liver transplant. Receptor source: a human patient who received a liver transplant. These T cells may partly come from the graft donor.

CDR3 protein: CASSQGAARRNIQYF. CDR3 in DNA: TGCGCCAGCAGCCAAGGGGCGGCCAGGAGAAACATTCAGTACTTC. This chain connects TRBV4-3 to TRBJ2-4; no clear D. Looked up from germline, CDR1 is LGHNA and CDR2 is YSLEER. The CDR3 sequence is 15 residues long. Between the trimmed V and J ends, which lost 1 base and 6 bases, there was a span of 13 bases.

This chain links TRBV15 with TRBJ2-7; D perhaps matches TRBD2 (6 bases). Deletions cut 0 bases from V and 1 base from J, with 7 bases between. The CDR3 runs to 14 residues. Germline V gene data show CDR1 as LNHNV and CDR2 as YYDKDF (reference sequence). DNA of the CDR3: TGTGCCACCAGCAGAGAGGAGGGGTCCTACGAGCAGTACTTC. Translating it yields CATSREEGSYEQYF.

This clone appeared once. This rearrangement joins TRBV28 to TRBJ1-2; tentative D call: TRBD1 (5 bases). The germline gives CDR1 MDHEN, CDR2 SYDVKM. The CDR3 loop spans 15 amino acids. The ends were cut back, 5 bases at V and 0 bases at J, with 13 bases in the middle. This CDR3 reads CASSPAGEPNYGYTF. CDR3 nucleotides: TGTGCCAGCAGTCCCGCGGGGGAGCCTAACTATGGCTACACCTTC.

The chain employs TRBV12-5 and TRBJ2-6, with D hard to call. Deletions cut 7 bases from V and 0 bases from J, with 13 bases between. This CDR3 is built from 16 residues. Germline V gene data show CDR1 as LGHNT and CDR2 as FRNRAP. Here the CDR3 DNA reads TGTGCTAGTGTTGGGCCCCTGAGCTCTGGGGCCAACGTCCTGACTTTC. The encoded protein is CASVGPLSSGANVLTF.

CDR3 sequence reads: CASGGTGFQYYEQYF. CDR3 coding DNA: TGTGCTAGTGGGGGTACTGGTTTCCAATACTACGAGCAGTACTTC. The chain carries TRBV12-5 and TRBJ2-7; no firm D call. Germline values: CDR1 LGHNT, CDR2 FRNRAP. Trimming took 6 bases from V and 3 from J, leaving 18 bases between them. This CDR3 region has 15 residues.

The V gene is TRBV7-3, the J gene TRBJ2-1, with a tentative D call TRBD2 (6 bases). Trimming removed 4 bases from V and 4 bases from J, with 17 bases in between. Germline V lookup: CDR1 SGHTA, CDR2 FQGTGA. This CDR3 comprises 16 residues. The CDR3 spells CASSWSGLAPYNEQFF. The CDR3 coding sequence is TGTGCCAGCAGCTGGTCGGGGCTAGCGCCTTACAATGAGCAGTTCTTC.

This rearrangement joins TRBV28 to TRBJ2-2, with no clear D. The germline gives CDR1 MDHEN, CDR2 SYDVKM. V was pared by 3 bases and J by 6 bases, with 11 bases between. The CDR3 sequence is 14 residues long. CDR3 residues: CASSFDMPAGELFF. For the CDR3, the DNA is TGTGCCAGCAGTTTCGACATGCCCGCCGGGGAGCTGTTTTTT.

This clone occurred once. This sequence joins TRBV5-6 and TRBJ2-1; TRBD2 matches at 7 bases. Germline-derived CDR1 and CDR2 are SGHDT and YYEEEE. This CDR3 spans 14 amino acids. Unmatched junction bases numbered 3, after V lost 4 bases and J lost 2 bases. CDR3 loop: CASSPGTTYNEQFF. CDR3 sequence (DNA): TGTGCCAGCAGCCCCGGGACTACCTACAATGAGCAGTTCTTC.

This chain's CDR3 is CASSKEFQETQYF. The CDR3 nucleotides read TGTGCCAGCAGCAAAGAATTCCAAGAGACCCAGTACTTC. V is TRBV21-1 and J is TRBJ2-5. TRBV21-1 is a known pseudogene. This CDR3 spans 13 amino acids.

This clone was recorded once. CDR3 nucleotides: TGTGCCAGCAGTTTACCCGAACTAGAGCAGTTCTTC. This gives the protein CASSLPELEQFF. This chain uses TRBV28 with TRBJ2-1; D is unresolved. The CDR3 extends over 12 amino acids. Germline values: CDR1 MDHEN, CDR2 SYDVKM. Deletions cut 2 bases from V and 10 bases from J, with 9 bases between.

J is TRBJ2-3 and V is TRBV9; 8 bases align to TRBD2. The CDR3 has 14 residues. The germline CDR1 and CDR2 sequences are SGDLS and YYNGEE. The junction had 4 bases not matched to a gene; V was cut back by 4 bases and J by 3 bases. The CDR3 sequence is CASSNGGRTDTQYF. Here the CDR3 DNA reads TGTGCCAGCAGCAACGGCGGGAGGACAGATACGCAGTATTTT.

This clone was detected once. The rearrangement links TRBV4-3 to TRBJ2-3; 11 bases line up with TRBD2. Per germline, CDR1 LGHNA and CDR2 YSLEER. This CDR3 contains 19 residues. J was trimmed by 4 bases and V by 0 bases; bases with no gene match: 12. The CDR3 DNA is TGCGCCAGCAGCCAAGAGTCAGTCCCCGGACTAGCGGGTCCAGATACGCAGTATTTT. It specifies CASSQESVPGLAGPDTQYF.

The rearrangement links TRBV6-5 to TRBJ1-1; no clear D gene. Trimming cost V 6 bases and J 1 base, with 6 bases left between them. The CDR3 loop spans 12 amino acids. Per germline, CDR1 MNHEY and CDR2 SVGAGI. The CDR3 loop is CASSSGNTEAFF. The DNA for the CDR3 is TGTGCCAGCAGCTCGGGGAACACTGAAGCTTTCTTT.

The V gene is TRBV4-1, the J gene TRBJ1-1; TRBD1 agrees at 8 bases. CDR1 and CDR2 from the germline V gene are MGHRA and YSYEKL. J was trimmed by 4 bases and V by 2 bases; bases with no gene match: 3. CDR3 size: 14 residues. The CDR3, as DNA: TGCGCCAGCAGCCAACTACAGGGGGGCACTGAAGCTTTCTTT. It yields the protein CASSQLQGGTEAFF.

V gene TRBV7-8 combines with J gene TRBJ2-2, with 10 nucleotides matching TRBD2. This CDR3 contains 19 residues. Looked up from germline, CDR1 is SGHVS and CDR2 is FQNEAQ. V shed 0 bases and J 5 bases; nucleotides not matched to a gene: 12. In DNA form, the CDR3 reads TGTGCCAGCAGCTTAGCGATGCTAGCGGGAGTGGAGCTGACCGGGGAGCTGTTTTTT. Its translation is CASSLAMLAGVELTGELFF.

The chain uses TRBV7-9 and TRBJ2-5, with D hard to call. With 4 bases removed from V and 0 bases from J, the gap between germline ends came to 15 bases. This CDR3 is built from 16 residues. Per germline, CDR1 SEHNR and CDR2 FQNEAQ (reference sequence). CDR3 loop: CASSSQSHGYQETQYF. The CDR3 coding sequence is TGTGCCAGCAGCTCTCAATCCCATGGGTACCAAGAGACCCAGTACTTC.

V usage is TRBV11-2 and J usage is TRBJ1-5; D not resolved. The CDR3 is made up of 12 amino acids. Per the germline V gene, CDR1 is SGHAT and CDR2 is FQNNGV. V was pared by 5 bases and J by 13 bases, with 15 bases between. CDR3 sequence: CASSGPRGVQHF. The CDR3 nucleotides read TGTGCCAGCAGCGGGCCTCGGGGAGTTCAGCATTTT.

The rearrangement links TRBV27 to TRBJ2-3; D not certain. The V and J ends lost 4 bases and 1 base respectively, with 9 bases between them. Germline V gives CDR1 MNHEY, CDR2 SMNVEV (reference sequence). The CDR3 sequence is 14 residues long. In DNA form, the CDR3 reads TGTGCCAGCAGTTCTAATCGCGGCACAGATACGCAGTATTTT. Its protein product is CASSSNRGTDTQYF.

The chain carries TRBV28 and TRBJ2-3, with 8 bases lining up with TRBD2. The germline V gene has CDR1 MDHEN and CDR2 SYDVKM. V dropped 10 bases and J dropped 1; count of bases not matched to a gene: 10. The CDR3 is 15 amino acids. The CDR3 reads CATNGGGRGTDTQYF. The CDR3 DNA is TGTGCCACCAACGGGGGGGGGCGCGGCACAGATACGCAGTATTTT.

The chain carries TRBV7-9 and TRBJ2-1, with TRBD1 identical over 8 bases. The CDR3 spans 14 residues. Germline V gene sequence: CDR1 SEHNR, CDR2 FQNEAQ (reference sequence). The trim removed 6 bases at V and 0 bases at J, leaving 1 base unmatched. CDR3 amino acids: CASSGTGSYNEQFF. The CDR3 DNA reads TGTGCCAGCAGTGGGACAGGCTCCTACAATGAGCAGTTCTTC. Full variable domain (remainder filled in from reference TRBV7-9 and TRBJ2-1): DTGVSQNPRHKITKRGQNVTFRCDPISEHNRLYWYRQTLGQGPEFLTYFQNEAQLEKSRLLSDRFSAERPKGSFSTLEIQRTEQGDSAMYLCASSGTGSYNEQFFGPGTRLTVL.

Written as DNA, the CDR3 is TGTGCCAGCAGCTTACCAGGAGTCTACGAGCAGTACTTC. Protein: CASSLPGVYEQYF. This chain connects TRBV7-9 to TRBJ2-7; D is unresolved. The V end lost 2 bases, the J end lost 3 bases, and 8 bases lay between the germline ends. Germline CDR1 reads SEHNR; CDR2 reads FQNEAQ (reference sequence). There are 13 residues in the CDR3.